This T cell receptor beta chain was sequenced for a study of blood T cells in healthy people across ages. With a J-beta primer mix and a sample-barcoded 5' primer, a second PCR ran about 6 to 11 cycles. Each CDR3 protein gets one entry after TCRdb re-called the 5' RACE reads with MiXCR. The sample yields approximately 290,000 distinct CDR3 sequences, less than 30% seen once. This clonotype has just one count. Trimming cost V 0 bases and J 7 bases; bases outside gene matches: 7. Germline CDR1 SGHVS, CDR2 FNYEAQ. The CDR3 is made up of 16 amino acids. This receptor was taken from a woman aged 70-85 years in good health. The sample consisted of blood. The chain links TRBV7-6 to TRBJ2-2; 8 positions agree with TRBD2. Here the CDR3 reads CASSLASGRGGGELFF. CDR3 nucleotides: TGTGCCAGCAGCTTAGCCAGCGGGAGAGGGGGCGGGGAGCTGTTTTTT.